This TCR beta chain is from a study of blood T cell repertoires in COVID-19 (dated by TCRdb to between 2020 and 2021). Some background on the complete study: Samples from collaborators originated in the United States, Italy and Spain and spanned both the acute and convalescent phases of COVID-19. The prospective study material was composed of cDNA or gDNA derived from T cells, B-cell-depleted T cells, or PBMCs. The dataset comprised deeply sampled blood TCRbeta repertoires from subjects exposed to, actively infected with, or recovered from COVID-19. A freely available public database, intended as a resource for researchers studying the immune response to SARS-CoV-2, is where the repertoires were released. The samples were drawn from the first 160 participants of the ongoing ImmuneRACE study and from 1,254 subjects provided by 6 global collaborators. Nearly every sample came with metadata listing a de-identified subject ID, COVID-19 status, age in years and sex. Where available, HLA class I and class II types were obtained from metadata supplied by the sample provider rather than from assay-based typing.

Taken from cysteine to phenylalanine, the CDR3 has 17 residues. Only CDR3 DNA is held: 51 bases, read in frame from base 1. At the junction V is shortened by 5 bases and J by 8 bases; bases outside the gene matches: 11. Based on the germline V gene, the CDR1 and CDR2 sequences are KGHSH and LQKENI. This clone showed up just once. There is no known antigen for this receptor. One base away there is no much larger clone; base qualities are not given. Here is what the overall study found, with its caveats: The quantity of clinical and demographic metadata differed by source and by participant and was supplied without curation.

Whole blood was collected in K2EDTA tubes by collaborating institutions according to the institutions' own protocols. Collaborator samples were shipped for TCRbeta analysis as frozen whole blood, isolated PBMCs, or DNA extracted from either sample type. TCRbeta CDR3 regions were amplified from genomic DNA by means of the immunoSEQ Assay, a bias-controlled multiplex PCR. As for how the authors treated the data: The number of nucleated cells in each sample was estimated by amplification of reference gene primers within the assay. To quantify the absolute abundance of each unique TCRbeta CDR3 rearrangement, sequence reads were collapsed and filtered. For each sample, productive Simpson clonality was calculated as the square root of Simpson's diversity index over productive rearrangements. Held by TCRdb, this immuneACCESS table contains in-frame sequences only and omits some clones. Under half of the omission traces to an unresolved V gene where checked; the cause of the rest is unknown. D and trimming were read from the DNA, whereas the V and J calls and clone size are those reported in that table. The sample includes about 370,000 clones, with roughly 89% observed a single time. The top ten hold around 7% of the sample.

The sample was peripheral blood. This sequence was found in a young man with active or convalescent COVID-19. Recombination joined TRBV18 with TRBJ2-4; 14 central nucleotides agree with TRBD2. The CDR3 region reads CASSEPGLAGERDIQYF. The nucleotide sequence reads as follows: TGTGCCAGCTCAGAACCGGGACTAGCGGGAGAAAGAGACATTCAGTACTTC. The CDR3, completed at both ends by the reference TRBV18 and TRBJ2-4 genes, gives the full variable domain NAGVMQNPRHLVRRRGQEARLRCSPMKGHSHVYWYRQLPEEGLKFMVYLQKENIIDESGMPKERFSAEFPKEGPSILRIQQVVRGDSAAYFCASSEPGLAGERDIQYFGAGTRLSVL.